This T cell receptor beta chain emerged from a study of OX40 agonist ivuxolimab in advanced cancers. Study background: Patients treated during dose escalation were battling hepatocellular carcinoma, melanoma, renal cell or head and neck cancer. General study results and limits: The antigen specificity of the peripheral T cells (those that were expanded) was not determined.

Some clones are missing from TCRdb's copy, which holds only in-frame ones; the method was immunoSEQ multiplex PCR. The table has more than 75,000 clones, 80% to 90% seen once. Points on this clone: What it binds is unknown.

In germline, CDR1 is SGHRS, CDR2 YFSETQ. The CDR3 covers 15 residues. The V and J ends lost 3 bases and 5 bases respectively, with 17 bases between them. V usage is TRBV5-1 and J usage is TRBJ2-5; D tentatively reads TRBD1 or TRBD2 (7 bases each). The clonotype originates from an adult with an advanced solid tumor such as melanoma, head and neck, liver or kidney cancer. Here the sequenced sample was CD4+ or CD8+ T cells sorted from blood, taken in a trial of the OX40 agonist ivuxolimab. The CDR3 loop reads CASSSQGGRGETQYF. The CDR3 coding sequence is TGCGCCAGCAGCTCCCAGGGGGGGAGAGGGGAGACCCAGTACTTC.